This T cell receptor beta chain was sequenced for a study of blood T cells in healthy people across ages. The CDR3 has 17 amino acids. CDR1 and CDR2 (germline): MGHRA, YSYEKL. It was with a sample-barcoded 5' primer and a J-beta primer mix that a second PCR of about 6 to 12 cycles was run. Each CDR3 protein is one row after TCRdb ran MiXCR on the 5' RACE reads. The repertoire holds around 990,000 distinct CDR3 sequences, with 20% to 25% as singletons. The same sample was also studied in work on T cells of mothers and their children. This second study notes: A few healthy Caucasian mothers and their six children were the donors.

The source material was blood. The origin of this receptor is a girl aged 2-10 years in good health. The chain recombines TRBV4-1 with TRBJ2-5; D possibly corresponds to TRBD2 (5 bases). The DNA end favors TRBJ2-1, so the J call may be wrong. CDR3 amino acids: CASSRQTSGSGDNEQFF. The CDR3 coding sequence is TGCGCCAGCAGCCGACAAACCTCTGGGAGTGGGGACAATGAGCAGTTCTTC.